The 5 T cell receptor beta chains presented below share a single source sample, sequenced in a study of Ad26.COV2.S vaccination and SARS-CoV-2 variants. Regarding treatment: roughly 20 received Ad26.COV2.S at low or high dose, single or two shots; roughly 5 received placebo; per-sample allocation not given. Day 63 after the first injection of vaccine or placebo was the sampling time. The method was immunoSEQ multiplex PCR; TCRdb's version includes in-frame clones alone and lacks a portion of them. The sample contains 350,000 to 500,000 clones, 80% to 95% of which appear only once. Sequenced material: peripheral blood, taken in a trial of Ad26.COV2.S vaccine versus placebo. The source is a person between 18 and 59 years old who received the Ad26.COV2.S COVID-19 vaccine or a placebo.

CDR3 coding DNA: TGTGCCAGCAGTCCCCGGTCTAGGACTGAAGCTTTCTTT. This gives the protein CASSPRSRTEAFF. The chain links TRBV12-3 or TRBV12-4 to TRBJ1-1; no firm D call. The CDR3 is made up of 13 amino acids. The V end lost 5 bases, the J end lost 5 bases, and 12 bases lay between the germline ends.

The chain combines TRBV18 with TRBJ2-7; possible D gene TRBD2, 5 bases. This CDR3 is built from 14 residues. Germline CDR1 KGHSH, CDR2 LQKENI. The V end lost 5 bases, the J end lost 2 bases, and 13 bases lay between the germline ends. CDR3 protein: CASSDPDSPYEQYF. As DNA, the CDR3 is TGTGCCAGCTCAGACCCGGACTCGCCCTACGAGCAGTACTTC.

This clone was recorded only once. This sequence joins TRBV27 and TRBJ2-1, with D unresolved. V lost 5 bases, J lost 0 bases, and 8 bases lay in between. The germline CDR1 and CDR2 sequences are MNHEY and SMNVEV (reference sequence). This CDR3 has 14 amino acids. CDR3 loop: CASSRRSSYNEQFF. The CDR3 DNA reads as TGTGCCAGCAGTCGGCGTAGCTCCTACAATGAGCAGTTCTTC.

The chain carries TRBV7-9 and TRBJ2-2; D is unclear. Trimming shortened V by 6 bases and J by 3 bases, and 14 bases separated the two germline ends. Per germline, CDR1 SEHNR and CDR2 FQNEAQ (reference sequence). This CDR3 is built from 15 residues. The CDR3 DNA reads TGTGCCAGCAGGCCCGGACCTGCCCACACCGGGGAGCTGTTTTTT. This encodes CASRPGPAHTGELFF.

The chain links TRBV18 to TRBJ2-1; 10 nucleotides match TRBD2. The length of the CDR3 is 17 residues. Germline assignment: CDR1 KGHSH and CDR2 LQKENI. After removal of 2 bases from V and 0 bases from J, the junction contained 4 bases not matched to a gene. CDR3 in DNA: TGTGCCAGCTCACCAGGAGCGGGAGGGAGCTCCTACAATGAGCAGTTCTTC. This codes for CASSPGAGGSSYNEQFF.